Shown below are 18 T cell receptor beta chains from a single sample sequenced in a study of blood T cells in healthy people across ages. A second PCR, run for about 6 to 12 cycles, used a sample-barcoded 5' primer plus a J-beta primer mix. One entry per CDR3 protein, called by TCRdb with MiXCR from the 5' RACE reads. The data show 1.5 million to 2 million distinct CDR3 sequences, roughly two fifths seen once. The sequencing input was blood. The source is a human donor in good health.

V and J are TRBV20-1 and TRBJ1-2; perhaps TRBD1 as D (6 bases). CDR3 length equals 14 residues. Trimming took 0 bases from V and 6 from J, leaving 14 bases between them. CDR1 and CDR2 (germline): DFQATT, SNEGSKA (reference sequence). The CDR3 DNA reads TGCAGTGCTAGAGATCCGTGGAGGGGGGATGGCTACACCTTC. Its protein product is CSARDPWRGDGYTF.

The chain employs TRBV7-2 and TRBJ1-3; D call uncertain. The germline V and J ends were trimmed by 4 bases and 2 bases, with 12 bases remaining between them. Germline V lookup: CDR1 SGHTA, CDR2 FQGNSA. CDR3 length: 15 amino acids. As DNA, the CDR3 is TGTGCCAGCAGCTGCAGGACCGGTACTGGAAACACCATATATTTT. It translates to CASSCRTGTGNTIYF.

The V call is TRBV12-3 or TRBV12-4, the J call TRBJ2-6; no clear D gene. Trimming removed 4 bases at V and 0 bases at J, with 13 bases between. The CDR3 spans 17 residues. This CDR3 reads CASSSSRRTSGANVLTF. The CDR3 DNA reads as TGTGCCAGCAGTTCTTCTCGGCGGACCTCTGGGGCCAACGTCCTGACTTTC.

This chain connects TRBV11-1 to TRBJ2-3; D is perhaps TRBD2 (5 bases). Per the germline V gene, CDR1 is SGHAT and CDR2 is FQDESV (reference sequence). The CDR3 consists of 13 residues. The V and J ends lost 3 bases and 6 bases respectively, with 10 bases between them. In nucleotides, the CDR3 is TGTGCCAGCAGCTTTAGCGTTCCCGATACGCAGTATTTT. Protein: CASSFSVPDTQYF. The full variable domain, completed using reference TRBV11-1 and TRBJ2-3, is EAEVAQSPRYKITEKSQAVAFWCDPISGHATLYWYRQILGQGPELLVQFQDESVVDDSQLPKDRFSAERLKGVDSTLKIQPAELGDSAMYLCASSFSVPDTQYFGPGTRLTVL.

This chain links TRBV20-1 with TRBJ2-3, with TRBD2 matching 7 bases. The J segment lost 3 bases and the V segment lost 0 bases, leaving 3 bases of the junction unmatched. The CDR3 is 14 residues long. Germline CDR1 is DFQATT and CDR2 is SNEGSKA (reference sequence). CDR3 sequence reads: CSARDRGETDTQYF. CDR3 nucleotides: TGCAGTGCTAGAGACCGGGGGGAAACAGATACGCAGTATTTT.

This clonotype has just a few counts. The chain links TRBV27 to TRBJ2-4; a weak D match, TRBD1 (5 bases). Germline-derived CDR1 and CDR2 are MNHEY and SMNVEV (reference sequence). The CDR3 is 15 amino acids. The germline V and J ends were trimmed by 6 bases and 1 base, with 13 bases remaining between them. CDR3 loop: CASSSSWGAKNIQYF. In DNA, the CDR3 is TGTGCCAGCAGCTCCTCCTGGGGCGCCAAAAACATTCAGTACTTC.

J is TRBJ2-5 and V is TRBV6-1, with D tentatively TRBD1 (5 bases). The V end was cut by 2 bases, the J end by 2 bases, with 12 bases between. Per the germline V gene, CDR1 is MNHNS and CDR2 is SASEGT. This CDR3 is built from 15 residues. CDR3 in amino acids: CASSEQGFVQETQYF. The CDR3, as DNA: TGTGCCAGCAGTGAACAGGGTTTTGTTCAAGAGACCCAGTACTTC.

This clonotype was picked up a small number of times. V gene TRBV4-2 combines with J gene TRBJ1-5, with D perhaps matching TRBD1 (5 bases). V was clipped by 5 bases and J by 6 bases, with 14 bases between them. This CDR3 has 14 residues. Germline lookup yields CDR1 LGHNA and CDR2 YNFKEQ. Here the CDR3 reads CASSYGAPGQPQHF. CDR3 DNA sequence: TGTGCCAGCAGCTATGGGGCTCCGGGTCAGCCCCAGCATTTT.

This chain links TRBV4-3 with TRBJ1-4; TRBD1 aligns across 7 bases. The V gene end was trimmed by 6 bases and the J gene end by 8 bases; junction bases not matched to a gene: 12. CDR1 is LGHNA and CDR2 is YSLEER in the germline V gene. The CDR3 covers 15 residues. CDR3 residues: CASSQRGRVDEKLFF. The DNA of the CDR3 is TGCGCCAGCAGTCAGAGGGGGCGGGTAGACGAAAAACTGTTTTTT.

The chain couples TRBV4-3 to TRBJ2-1; 9 bases match TRBD2. Looked up from germline, CDR1 is LGHNA and CDR2 is YSLEER. V was pared by 2 bases and J by 10 bases, with 27 bases of the junction left unmatched. The CDR3 consists of 21 residues. As DNA, the CDR3 is TGCGCCAGCAGCCAATCCCCCCTTGCGGGGGGGTTAGTGTCAGTTTTTCACGAGCAGTTCTTC. Its protein product is CASSQSPLAGGLVSVFHEQFF.

This clonotype was recorded at least ten times. V usage is TRBV6-1 and J usage is TRBJ2-6; D not certain. This CDR3 spans 14 amino acids. Germline CDR1 reads MNHNS; CDR2 reads SASEGT. The V and J ends lost 4 bases and 1 base respectively, with 5 bases between them. The CDR3 region is CASSGVSGANVLTF. The CDR3 DNA follows: TGTGCCAGCAGTGGGGTGTCTGGGGCCAACGTCCTGACTTTC.

In regard to this clonotype: One end of the junction is discordant with germline, which a read error may explain. The rearrangement uses TRBV6-6 and TRBJ2-7; D is possibly TRBD1 (5 bases). CDR3 length: 15 amino acids. CDR1 is MNHNY, CDR2 SVGAGI, per germline (reference sequence). The CDR3 sequence is CASSYSMTASYKQYF. CDR3 in DNA: TGTGCCAGCAGTTATTCTATGACAGCCTCCTACAAGCAGTACTTC.

This clonotype was detected only a few times. The chain is built from TRBV28 and TRBJ2-4; 8 bases are shared with TRBD1. Looked up from germline, CDR1 is MDHEN and CDR2 is SYDVKM. The CDR3 consists of 14 residues. J gave up 6 bases and V 6 bases, and 7 bases lay outside the gene matches. The CDR3 here is CASSTPGTGNIQYF. The DNA of the CDR3 is TGTGCCAGCAGCACTCCCGGGACAGGAAACATTCAGTACTTC.

This clonotype showed up many times. The chain has TRBV5-1 and TRBJ2-5, with D uncertain. CDR3 length: 14 amino acids. Germline loops: CDR1 SGHRS, CDR2 YFSETQ. Trimming left V 0 bases short and J 1 base short, with 7 bases between. The CDR3 loop reads CASSLVQLQETQYF. CDR3 in DNA: TGCGCCAGCAGCTTGGTACAGCTCCAAGAGACCCAGTACTTC.

This clonotype has only a few counts. This chain uses TRBV5-1 with TRBJ2-7; 8 bases line up with TRBD1. CDR3 length: 12 amino acids. Germline CDR1 and CDR2: SGHRS and YFSETQ. The ends lost 5 bases at V and 6 bases at J; junction bases unmatched: 4. Here the CDR3 DNA reads TGCGCCAGCAGACTGGACAGGGTCGAGCAGTACTTC. Its protein product is CASRLDRVEQYF. The variable domain in full, completed from reference TRBV5-1 and TRBJ2-7, reads KAGVTQTPRYLIKTRGQQVTLSCSPISGHRSVSWYQQTPGQGLQFLFEYFSETQRNKGNFPGRFSGRQFSNSRSEMNVSTLELGDSALYLCASRLDRVEQYFGPGTRLTVT.

This rearrangement joins TRBV4-3 to TRBJ2-1, with D maybe TRBD2 (5 bases). The CDR3 sequence is 15 residues long. V dropped 1 base and J dropped 2 bases, with 9 bases sitting between them. Germline CDR1 LGHNA, CDR2 YSLEER. CDR3 DNA: TGCGCCAGCAGCCAAGGCTCTAGCCCCTACAATGAGCAGTTCTTC. Its translation: CASSQGSSPYNEQFF.

The rearrangement joins TRBV10-3 to TRBJ1-1; tentatively, D is TRBD1 (6 bases). V was cut by 9 bases and J by 0 bases, with 14 bases left in between. Per the germline V gene, CDR1 is ENHRY and CDR2 is SYGVKD. The CDR3 runs 14 residues. The CDR3 nucleotides read TGTGCCATGCGGACAGTACACATGAACACTGAAGCTTTCTTT. Protein: CAMRTVHMNTEAFF.

This clonotype has a count of ten or more. The chain carries TRBV12-3 or TRBV12-4 and TRBJ1-5; D is uncertain. Trimming left V 5 bases short and J 0 bases short, with 2 bases between. This CDR3 has 12 residues. The CDR3 bases are TGTGCCAGCAGTCGTAGCAATCAGCCCCAGCATTTT. Translated, it gives CASSRSNQPQHF.